This T cell receptor (beta chain) is drawn from a study of shared clonotypes between healthy human individuals. The run depth of the assay was deep. Data came from immunoSEQ multiplex PCR; TCRdb stores just in-frame clones and leaves some out. In the table there are about 470,000 clones, roughly 77% of which are singletons. CDR1 and CDR2 from the germline V gene are SGHRS and YFSETQ. The V gene end was trimmed by 3 bases and the J gene end by 0 bases; junction bases not matched to a gene: 3. This CDR3 is built from 15 residues. This chain joins TRBV5-1 and TRBJ1-2; 9 nucleotides match TRBD1. Sequenced material: PBMCs. The source of this sequence is a woman in her forties in good health. Some clones in this sample may be carry-over from other donors' samples. The CDR3 DNA is TGCGCCAGCAGCTCACGACAGGGGGCTAACTATGGCTACACCTTC. Its protein is CASSSRQGANYGYTF.